The 21 T cell receptor beta chains reported below all come from one sample, sequenced in a study of human T cells and chemical hapten exposure. In TCRdb, the RACE reads were re-called with MiXCR into one record per CDR3 protein. Altogether 45,000 to 70,000 distinct CDR3 sequences are present, 9.3% being singletons, with the ten largest covering about 14%. As to time point: patch test 1, 2 weeks after DPC sensitization. Treatment noted: therapeutic diphenylcyclopropenone sensitization with weekly scalp DPC. Sequenced material: whole blood, taken in connection with sensitization to the hapten diphenylcyclopropenone (DPC). These receptors were obtained from a middle-aged woman with alopecia areata. Some clones in this sample may be carry-over from other donors' samples.

J is TRBJ2-2 and V is TRBV7-3; 9 nucleotides agree with TRBD2. CDR1 and CDR2 from the germline V gene are SGHTA and FQGTGA. This CDR3 is built from 16 residues. Trimming took 1 base from V and 2 from J; bases not matched to a gene: 2. CDR3 loop: CASSLNLAGNTGELFF. CDR3 DNA sequence: TGTGCCAGCAGCTTAAACCTAGCGGGAAACACCGGGGAGCTGTTTTTT.

This clonotype has a count of ten or more. The V gene is TRBV5-1, the J gene TRBJ1-2; 7 bases are a match to TRBD1. This CDR3 is built from 13 residues. Per germline, CDR1 SGHRS and CDR2 YFSETQ. V trimming: 4 bases; J trimming: 4 bases; junction bases outside the gene matches: 4. CDR3 DNA: TGCGCCAGCAGCCTAGGGACAGTCTATGGCTACACCTTC. It specifies CASSLGTVYGYTF.

The chain employs TRBV5-4 and TRBJ1-2, with 10 bases lining up with TRBD1. Germline V gene sequence: CDR1 SGHNT, CDR2 YYREEE (reference sequence). The CDR3 contains 13 residues. J was trimmed by 8 bases and V by 2 bases; bases with no gene match: 3. The CDR3 spells CASSFRDRGGYTF. The CDR3 DNA is TGTGCCAGCAGCTTCCGGGACAGGGGAGGCTACACCTTC.

This clonotype was seen at least ten times. The J gene is TRBJ2-7, the V gene TRBV20-1; D uncertain. Trimming took off 3 bases at V and 7 bases at J, with 22 bases between the two ends. The CDR3 is 15 residues long. Germline CDR1 and CDR2: DFQATT and SNEGSKA (reference sequence). In DNA, the CDR3 is TGCAGTGCTAGTGTGGGTCGGCTTCAGAAGGAAGAGCAGTACTTC. Its translation is CSASVGRLQKEEQYF.

This chain links TRBV11-2 with TRBJ1-1; D is uncertain. The CDR3 extends over 12 amino acids. Trimming took 3 bases from V and 5 from J, leaving 7 bases between them. The V gene's germline CDR1 is SGHAT and CDR2 FQNNGV. The CDR3 is CASSLAVTEAFF. In DNA form, the CDR3 reads TGTGCCAGCAGCTTGGCGGTAACTGAAGCTTTCTTT.

This clonotype was seen more than once but under ten times. CDR3 sequence: CASSKTYRLAGGFDTGELFF. The CDR3 region has the DNA TGTGCCAGCAGCAAAACCTACCGACTAGCGGGGGGTTTCGACACCGGGGAGCTGTTTTTT. V and J are TRBV6-2 or TRBV6-3 and TRBJ2-2; 13 positions agree with TRBD2. CDR1 is MNHEY, CDR2 SVGEGT, per germline. After removal of 6 bases from V and 3 bases from J, the junction contained 16 bases not matched to a gene. The CDR3 runs to 20 residues.

In this sample, this clonotype turned up many times. This chain joins TRBV6-6 and TRBJ2-2; the match to TRBD1 covers 8 bases. The V gene's germline CDR1 is MNHNY and CDR2 SVGAGI (reference sequence). The CDR3 runs to 15 residues. V lost 2 bases, J lost 1 base, and 0 bases stayed unmatched. The CDR3 is CASSYGTGNTGELFF. The CDR3 region has the DNA TGTGCCAGCAGTTACGGGACAGGGAACACCGGGGAGCTGTTTTTT.

This clonotype has at least ten counts. The chain couples TRBV7-9 to TRBJ1-1; no clear D gene. The CDR3 runs to 15 residues. CDR1 and CDR2 (germline): SEHNR, FQNEAQ (reference sequence). The V and J ends lost 1 base and 1 base respectively, with 10 bases between them. CDR3 in amino acids: CASSLGRRRNTEAFF. In nucleotides, the CDR3 is TGTGCCAGCAGCTTAGGTCGACGGAGGAACACTGAAGCTTTCTTT.

This clonotype was seen ten or more times. The chain has TRBV12-3 or TRBV12-4 and TRBJ1-2; 10 bases match TRBD1. Trimming removed 6 bases from V and 7 bases from J; junction bases left unmatched: 11. The CDR3 runs to 15 residues. For the CDR3, the DNA is TGTGCCAGCAGAACAAGCCGGGACAGGGGTCGTGGCTACACCTTC. As protein: CASRTSRDRGRGYTF.

V is TRBV7-9 and J is TRBJ2-7; the D is unclear. Trimming took 8 bases from V and 4 from J, leaving 15 bases between them. The germline V gene encodes CDR1 SEHNR and CDR2 FQNEAQ (reference sequence). The CDR3 is 13 residues long. The CDR3 DNA sequence: TGTGCCAGCGGCCGAACTTTGGGATACGAGCAGTACTTC. Translating gives CASGRTLGYEQYF.

This clonotype showed up just a few times. The CDR3 nucleotides read TGTGCCAGCAGTTATGGGGTTGGCCTTCCTCGCACAGATACGCAGTATTTT. Protein sequence: CASSYGVGLPRTDTQYF. The chain is built from TRBV28 and TRBJ2-3; D gene unclear. The CDR3 runs 17 residues. Germline lookup yields CDR1 MDHEN and CDR2 SYDVKM. Trimming stripped 4 bases from V and 1 base from J, with 18 bases between. Supplemented by reference TRBV28 and TRBJ2-3, the full variable domain reads DVKVTQSSRYLVKRTGEKVFLECVQDMDHENMFWYRQDPGLGLRLIYFSYDVKMKEKGDIPEGYSVSREKKERFSLILESASTNQTSMYLCASSYGVGLPRTDTQYFGPGTRLTVL.

This clonotype was recorded a few times. The chain is built from TRBV19 and TRBJ2-1, with 8 bases lining up with TRBD2. Germline V gene data show CDR1 as LNHDA and CDR2 as SQIVND (reference sequence). This CDR3 is 16 amino acids long. The V gene end was trimmed by 4 bases and the J gene end by 5 bases; junction bases not matched to a gene: 10. In nucleotides, the CDR3 is TGTGCCAGTAGTAACCCCGGGACTAGAGGACACAATGAGCAGTTCTTC. Translating gives CASSNPGTRGHNEQFF.

Concerning this clonotype: A much larger clone lies a single base off, so this may be a read error. The chain carries TRBV29-1 and TRBJ1-1, with a possible D match to TRBD1 (6 bases). V dropped 6 bases and J dropped 7 bases, with 15 bases sitting between them. The V gene's germline CDR1 is SQVTM and CDR2 ANQGSEA. CDR3 length equals 12 residues. Here the CDR3 DNA reads TGCAGCGTACAACAGGGAAGGATTGAAGCTTTCTTT. Protein sequence: CSVQQGRIEAFF.

This clonotype appeared a few times. The V gene is TRBV6-4, the J gene TRBJ1-1; D not resolved. This CDR3 spans 14 amino acids. V gave up 6 bases and J gave up 6 bases, with 17 bases separating them. Germline CDR1 and CDR2: MRHNA and SNTAGT. CDR3 sequence (DNA): TGTGCCAGCAGGCTCAGTTTATCTACGGCTGAAGCTTTCTTT. It specifies CASRLSLSTAEAFF.

Many counts were recorded for this clonotype. V is TRBV2 and J is TRBJ2-1, with D possibly being TRBD2 (6 bases). The CDR3 has 16 residues. Germline loops: CDR1 SNHLY, CDR2 FYNNEI. Trimming took 8 bases from V and 1 from J, leaving 18 bases between them. CDR3 bases: TGTGCCAGCTCCCCACCCCCGGGGGTATCCTACAATGAGCAGTTCTTC. Translation gives CASSPPPGVSYNEQFF.

This clonotype was detected ten times or more. The V and J genes are TRBV6-4 and TRBJ2-1; D not certain. V was cut by 2 bases and J by 4 bases, with 6 bases left in between. CDR1 and CDR2 (germline): MRHNA, SNTAGT. CDR3 size: 13 residues. In nucleotides, the CDR3 is TGTGCCAGCAGTGACGGGTGGTACAATGAGCAGTTCTTC. The encoded protein is CASSDGWYNEQFF.

The V call is TRBV5-1, the J call TRBJ2-1; 8 bases align to TRBD2. J lost 5 bases, V lost 2 bases, and 3 bases had no gene match. CDR1 and CDR2 (germline): SGHRS, YFSETQ. The CDR3 consists of 14 residues. CDR3 sequence reads: CASSFLAGNNEQFF. The CDR3 region has the DNA TGCGCCAGCAGCTTTCTAGCGGGTAACAATGAGCAGTTCTTC. The entire variable domain, with the rest obtained from reference TRBV5-1 and TRBJ2-1, is as follows: KAGVTQTPRYLIKTRGQQVTLSCSPISGHRSVSWYQQTPGQGLQFLFEYFSETQRNKGNFPGRFSGRQFSNSRSEMNVSTLELGDSALYLCASSFLAGNNEQFFGPGTRLTVL.

The V and J genes are TRBV10-3 and TRBJ1-2, with D unclear. Germline CDR1 reads ENHRY; CDR2 reads SYGVKD. CDR3 size: 14 residues. Trimming took 6 bases from V and 2 from J, leaving 13 bases between them. CDR3 DNA: TGTGCCATCAGGAGACCTCAGGAGAACTATGGCTACACCTTC. Protein product: CAIRRPQENYGYTF.

This clonotype has just a few counts. The gene calls are TRBV20-1 and TRBJ1-2; D is unclear. The CDR3 runs to 12 residues. Germline V lookup: CDR1 DFQATT, CDR2 SNEGSKA (reference sequence). Between the trimmed V and J ends, which lost 2 bases and 5 bases, there was a span of 9 bases. The CDR3 sequence: CSARISAYGYTF. The DNA of the CDR3 is TGCAGTGCTAGAATTTCCGCTTATGGCTACACCTTC.

This clonotype has more than one count but fewer than ten. V is TRBV2 and J is TRBJ1-1; weak D call: TRBD1 (6 bases). V gave up 6 bases and J gave up 0 bases, with 11 bases separating them. This CDR3 contains 14 residues. Looked up from germline, CDR1 is SNHLY and CDR2 is FYNNEI. The CDR3 protein is CASSRQGMNTEAFF. The CDR3 DNA reads TGTGCCAGCAGCCGTCAGGGGATGAACACTGAAGCTTTCTTT.

The table lists this clonotype with many counts. V and J are TRBV7-8 and TRBJ1-2, with a possible D match to TRBD1 (5 bases). There are 14 residues in the CDR3. Looked up from germline, CDR1 is SGHVS and CDR2 is FQNEAQ. V was shortened by 5 bases and J by 2 bases, with 12 bases between the two germline ends. This chain's CDR3 is CASSPSDSNYGYTF. The CDR3 DNA is TGTGCCAGCAGCCCTTCTGACAGCAACTATGGCTACACCTTC.